A selection of T cell receptor beta chains follows, all from one sample in a study of blood T cells in healthy people across ages. TCRdb reanalysed the 5' RACE reads using MiXCR and keeps one entry per CDR3 protein. The sample yields roughly 1.5 million distinct CDR3 sequences, about 42% seen once. The sample taken for sequencing was blood. These receptors originate from a woman aged 18-29 years in good health. CDR3s leave out the opening cysteine and the closing phenylalanine or tryptophan.

V,J,length,CDR3
TRBV10-3,TRBJ1-1,13,AISESPGFNTEAF
TRBV6-2/TRBV6-3,TRBJ2-1,15,ASIGGGAAGTYNEQF
TRBV4-1,TRBJ2-1,18,ASSRETGTSGRRSYNEQF
TRBV11-2,TRBJ1-1,14,ASSLGSGRLRTEAF
TRBV18,TRBJ2-5,14,ASPPRGGRSPETQY
TRBV25-1,TRBJ2-1,11,ASSGALYNEQF
TRBV5-1,TRBJ2-3,12,ASRWVMMTDTQY
TRBV20-1,TRBJ1-6,13,SARAHDRINSPLH
TRBV7-2,TRBJ2-1,12,ASSLDRGHNEQF
TRBV2,TRBJ1-5,13,ASIRDRGQNQPQH
TRBV9,TRBJ1-2,11,ASSEDLLEGYT
TRBV20-1,TRBJ1-2,10,SARRPEYGYT
TRBV12-3/TRBV12-4,TRBJ1-4,14,ASTTYRGLPNEKLF
TRBV27,TRBJ2-1,14,ASSLLRLVGVDEQF